The clone carrying this T cell receptor beta chain was observed a few times. As yet, its antigen is unknown. These data are taken from a study of cytomegalovirus exposure and HLA in healthy donors. The study's findings and limits: For TCR beta chains, V- and J-gene trimming was later linked to a missense DCLRE1C variant. According to reports, the classifier identified cytomegalovirus status with high specificity and sensitivity. After further analysis at a later stage, roughly 16,000 TCR beta sequences were associated with HLA alleles at 0.05 false discovery rate. Sequencing likely produced, as an artifact, a cluster of highly shared sequence variants.

Primers: 60 Vbeta forward and 13 Jbeta reverse. Assay used: immunoSEQ multiplex PCR; TCRdb lists only in-frame clones, some missing. The sample lists approximately 170,000 clones, about 70% occurring once. Germline V gene lookup returns CDR1 SGHDT and CDR2 YYEEEE. The trim removed 5 bases at V and 10 bases at J, leaving 6 bases unmatched. This CDR3 is built from 12 residues. The V and J genes are TRBV5-6 and TRBJ2-3; 8 nucleotides line up with TRBD2. Sequencing was carried out using PBMCs. The clonotype comes from a woman younger than 30 in good health and CMV-seropositive. The CDR3 region has the DNA TGTGCCAGCAGATTTAGCGGGGCAGCGCAGTATTTT. This gives the protein CASRFSGAAQYF.